This TCR beta chain was profiled in a study of blood T cells in healthy people across ages. The CDR3 contains 17 residues. Germline V gives CDR1 SGHTA, CDR2 FQGNSA. J was trimmed by 1 base and V by 1 base; bases with no gene match: 8. A sample-barcoded 5' primer and a J-beta primer mix were used in a second PCR of roughly 7 to 11 cycles. TCRdb reprocessed the 5' RACE reads with MiXCR, giving one entry per CDR3 protein. The data contain under 2,000,000 distinct CDR3 sequences, 40% to 55% of them singletons. The TCR originated in a woman in her thirties or forties in good health. The source material was blood. J is TRBJ2-5 and V is TRBV7-2, with TRBD1 matching over 8 bases. The CDR3 nucleotides are TGTGCCAGCAGCTTAGTGGGGACAGGCGTCCTCCAAGAGACCCAGTACTTC. Translating it yields CASSLVGTGVLQETQYF.